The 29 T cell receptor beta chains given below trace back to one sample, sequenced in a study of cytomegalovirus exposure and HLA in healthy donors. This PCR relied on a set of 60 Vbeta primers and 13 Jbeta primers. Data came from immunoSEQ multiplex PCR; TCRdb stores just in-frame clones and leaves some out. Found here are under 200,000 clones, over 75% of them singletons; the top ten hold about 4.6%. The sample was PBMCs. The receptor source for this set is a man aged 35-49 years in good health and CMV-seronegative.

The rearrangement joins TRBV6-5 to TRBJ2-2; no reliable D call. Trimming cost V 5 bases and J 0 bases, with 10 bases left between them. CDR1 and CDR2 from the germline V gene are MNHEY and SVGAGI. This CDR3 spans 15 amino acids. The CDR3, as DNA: TGTGCCAGCAGTGGGCAGCTGACGAACACCGGGGAGCTGTTTTTT. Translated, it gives CASSGQLTNTGELFF.

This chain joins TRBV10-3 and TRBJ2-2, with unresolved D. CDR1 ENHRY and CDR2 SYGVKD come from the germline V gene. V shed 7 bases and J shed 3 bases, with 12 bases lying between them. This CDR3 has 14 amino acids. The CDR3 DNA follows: TGTGCCATCAATAACGGGTACGACACCGGGGAGCTGTTTTTT. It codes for CAINNGYDTGELFF.

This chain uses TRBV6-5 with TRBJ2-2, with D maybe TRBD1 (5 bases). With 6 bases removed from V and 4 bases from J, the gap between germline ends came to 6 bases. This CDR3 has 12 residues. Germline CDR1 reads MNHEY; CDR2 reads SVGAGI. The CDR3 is CASSRVTGELFF. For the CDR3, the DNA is TGTGCCAGCAGCAGGGTCACCGGGGAGCTGTTTTTT.

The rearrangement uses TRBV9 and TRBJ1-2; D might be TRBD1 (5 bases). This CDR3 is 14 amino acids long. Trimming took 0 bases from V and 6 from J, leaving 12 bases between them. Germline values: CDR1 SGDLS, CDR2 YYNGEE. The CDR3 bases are TGTGCCAGCAGCGTAGATCCCCAGGGTGATGGCTACACCTTC. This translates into CASSVDPQGDGYTF.

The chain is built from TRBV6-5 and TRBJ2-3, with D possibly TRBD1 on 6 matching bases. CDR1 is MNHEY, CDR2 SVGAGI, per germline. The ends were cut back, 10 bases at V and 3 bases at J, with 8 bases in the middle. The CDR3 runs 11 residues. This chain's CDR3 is CAIQGTDTQYF. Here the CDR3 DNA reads TGTGCCATCCAGGGGACAGATACGCAGTATTTT.

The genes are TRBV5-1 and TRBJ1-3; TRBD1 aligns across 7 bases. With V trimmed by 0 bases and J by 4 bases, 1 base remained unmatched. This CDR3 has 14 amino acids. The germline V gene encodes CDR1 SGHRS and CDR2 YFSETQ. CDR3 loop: CASSLDRGGNTIYF. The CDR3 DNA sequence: TGCGCCAGCAGCTTGGACAGGGGAGGAAACACCATATATTTT.

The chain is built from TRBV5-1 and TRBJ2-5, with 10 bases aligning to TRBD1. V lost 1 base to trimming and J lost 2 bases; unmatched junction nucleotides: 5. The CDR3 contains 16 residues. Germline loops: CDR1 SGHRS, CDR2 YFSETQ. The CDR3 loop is CASSLMTGGPQETQYF. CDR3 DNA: TGCGCCAGCAGCTTGATGACAGGGGGCCCGCAAGAGACCCAGTACTTC.

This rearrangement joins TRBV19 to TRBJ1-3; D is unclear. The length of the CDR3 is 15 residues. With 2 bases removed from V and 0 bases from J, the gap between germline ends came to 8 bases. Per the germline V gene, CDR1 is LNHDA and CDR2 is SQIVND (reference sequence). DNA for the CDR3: TGTGCCAGTAGTATAAACAGTGGCTCTGGAAACACCATATATTTT. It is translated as CASSINSGSGNTIYF.

The CDR3 protein is CASGRLRTFYEQYF. In DNA, the CDR3 is TGCGCCAGCGGCAGACTTAGAACCTTCTACGAGCAGTACTTC. V usage is TRBV10-1 and J usage is TRBJ2-7; no clear D gene. Looked up from germline, CDR1 is WNHNN and CDR2 is SYGVQD (reference sequence). V gave up 8 bases and J gave up 3 bases, with 17 bases separating them. This CDR3 has 14 residues.

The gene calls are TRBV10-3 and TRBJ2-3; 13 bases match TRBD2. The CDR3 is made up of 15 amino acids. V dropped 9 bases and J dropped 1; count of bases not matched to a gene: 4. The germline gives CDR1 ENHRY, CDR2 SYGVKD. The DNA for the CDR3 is TGTGCCATTACTAGCGGGGGGGCCGGCACAGATACGCAGTATTTT. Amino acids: CAITSGGAGTDTQYF.

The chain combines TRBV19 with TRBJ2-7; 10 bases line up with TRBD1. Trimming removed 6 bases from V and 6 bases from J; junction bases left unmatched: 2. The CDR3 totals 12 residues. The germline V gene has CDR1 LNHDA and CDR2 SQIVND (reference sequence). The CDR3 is CASRGQGLEQYF. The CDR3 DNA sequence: TGTGCCAGTAGGGGACAGGGGCTCGAGCAGTACTTC.

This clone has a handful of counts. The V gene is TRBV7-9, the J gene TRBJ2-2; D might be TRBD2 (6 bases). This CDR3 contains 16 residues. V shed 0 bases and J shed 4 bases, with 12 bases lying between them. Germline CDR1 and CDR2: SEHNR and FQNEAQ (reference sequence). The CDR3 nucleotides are TGTGCCAGCAGCTTAGCACGGGGGAAGGGCACCGGGGAGCTGTTTTTT. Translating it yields CASSLARGKGTGELFF.

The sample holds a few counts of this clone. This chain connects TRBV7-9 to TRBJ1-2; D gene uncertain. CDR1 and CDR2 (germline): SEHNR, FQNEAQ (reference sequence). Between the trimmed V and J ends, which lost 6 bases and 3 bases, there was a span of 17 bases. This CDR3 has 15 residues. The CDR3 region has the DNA TGTGCCAGCAGTTCCGGAGCGAGATTAGACTATGGCTACACCTTC. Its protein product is CASSSGARLDYGYTF.

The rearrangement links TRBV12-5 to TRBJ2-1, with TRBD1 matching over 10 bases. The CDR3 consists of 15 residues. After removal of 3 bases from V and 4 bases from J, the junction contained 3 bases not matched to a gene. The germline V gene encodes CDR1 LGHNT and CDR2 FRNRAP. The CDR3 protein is CASGFGDRGYNEQFF. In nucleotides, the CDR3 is TGTGCTAGTGGTTTCGGGGACAGGGGTTACAATGAGCAGTTCTTC. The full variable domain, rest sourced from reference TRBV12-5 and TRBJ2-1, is DARVTQTPRHKVTEMGQEVTMRCQPILGHNTVFWYRQTMMQGLELLAYFRNRAPLDDSGMPKDRFSAEMPDATLATLKIQPSEPRDSAVYFCASGFGDRGYNEQFFGPGTRLTVL.

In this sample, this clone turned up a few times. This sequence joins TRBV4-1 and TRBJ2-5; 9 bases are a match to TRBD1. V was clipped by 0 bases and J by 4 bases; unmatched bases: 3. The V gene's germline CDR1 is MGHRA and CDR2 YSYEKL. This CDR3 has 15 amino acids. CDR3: CASSQDQTGGETQYF. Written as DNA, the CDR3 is TGCGCCAGCAGCCAAGACCAGACAGGGGGAGAGACCCAGTACTTC.

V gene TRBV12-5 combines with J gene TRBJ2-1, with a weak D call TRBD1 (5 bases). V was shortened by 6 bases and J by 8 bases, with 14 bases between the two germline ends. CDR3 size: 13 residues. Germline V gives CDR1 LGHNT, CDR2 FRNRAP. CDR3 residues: CASGLAKGDEQFF. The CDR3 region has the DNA TGTGCTAGTGGCCTCGCCAAAGGGGATGAGCAGTTCTTC.

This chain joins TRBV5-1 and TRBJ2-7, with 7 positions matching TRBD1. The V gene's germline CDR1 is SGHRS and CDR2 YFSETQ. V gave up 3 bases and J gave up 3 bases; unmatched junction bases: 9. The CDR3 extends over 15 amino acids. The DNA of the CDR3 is TGCGCCAGCAGCTACGACAGGGACGAAAGCTACGAGCAGTACTTC. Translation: CASSYDRDESYEQYF.

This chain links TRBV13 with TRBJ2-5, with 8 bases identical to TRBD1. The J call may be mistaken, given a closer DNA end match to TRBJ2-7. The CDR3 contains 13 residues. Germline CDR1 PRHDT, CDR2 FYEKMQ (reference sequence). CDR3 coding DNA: TGTGCCAGCAGCCTGGACAGGGCCTACGAGCAGTACTTC. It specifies CASSLDRAYEQYF.

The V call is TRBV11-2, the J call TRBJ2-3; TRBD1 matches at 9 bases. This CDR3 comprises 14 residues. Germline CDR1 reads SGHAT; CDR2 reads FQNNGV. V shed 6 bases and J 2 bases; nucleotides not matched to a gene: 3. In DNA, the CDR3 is TGTGCCAGCAGGTGGACAGGGGACACAGATACGCAGTATTTT. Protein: CASRWTGDTDTQYF.

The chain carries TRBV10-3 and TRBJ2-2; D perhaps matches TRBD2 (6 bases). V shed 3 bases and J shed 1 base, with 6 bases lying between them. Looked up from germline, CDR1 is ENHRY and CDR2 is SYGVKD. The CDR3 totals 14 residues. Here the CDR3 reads CAISDGGNTGELFF. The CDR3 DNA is TGTGCCATCAGTGACGGGGGGAACACCGGGGAGCTGTTTTTT.

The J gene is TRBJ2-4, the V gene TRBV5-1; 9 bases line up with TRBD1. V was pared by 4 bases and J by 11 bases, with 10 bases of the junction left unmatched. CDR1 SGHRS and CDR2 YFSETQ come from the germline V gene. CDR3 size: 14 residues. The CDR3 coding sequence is TGCGCCAGCAGCCCTACCGGACAGGGGTGCTTTCAGTACTTC. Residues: CASSPTGQGCFQYF.

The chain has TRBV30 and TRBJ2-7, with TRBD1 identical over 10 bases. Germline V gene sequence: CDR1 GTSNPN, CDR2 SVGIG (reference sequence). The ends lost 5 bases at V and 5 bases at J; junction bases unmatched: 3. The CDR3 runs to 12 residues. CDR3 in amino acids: CAWWTGGNEQYF. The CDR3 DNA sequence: TGTGCCTGGTGGACAGGGGGAAACGAGCAGTACTTC.

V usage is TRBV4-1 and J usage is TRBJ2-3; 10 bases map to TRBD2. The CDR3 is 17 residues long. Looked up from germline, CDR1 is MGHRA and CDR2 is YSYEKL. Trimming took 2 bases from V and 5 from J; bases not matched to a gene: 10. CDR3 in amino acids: CASSQPRLAGDKDTQYF. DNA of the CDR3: TGCGCCAGCAGCCAACCCAGACTAGCGGGTGATAAAGATACGCAGTATTTT.

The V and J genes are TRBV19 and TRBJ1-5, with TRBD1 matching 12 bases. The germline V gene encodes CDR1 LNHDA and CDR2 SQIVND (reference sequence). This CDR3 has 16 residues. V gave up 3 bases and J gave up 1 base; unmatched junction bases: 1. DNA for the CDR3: TGTGCCAGTAGTATGGGGACAGGGGGCAGCAATCAGCCCCAGCATTTT. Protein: CASSMGTGGSNQPQHF. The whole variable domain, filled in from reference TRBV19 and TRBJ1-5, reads DGGITQSPKYLFRKEGQNVTLSCEQNLNHDAMYWYRQDPGQGLRLIYYSQIVNDFQKGDIAEGYSVSREKKESFPLTVTSAQKNPTAFYLCASSMGTGGSNQPQHFGDGTRLSIL.

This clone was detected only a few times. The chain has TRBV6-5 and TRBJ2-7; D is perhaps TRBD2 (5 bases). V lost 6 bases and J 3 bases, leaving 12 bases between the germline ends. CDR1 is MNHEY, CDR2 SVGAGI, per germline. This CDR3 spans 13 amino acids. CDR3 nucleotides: TGTGCCAGCAGGACTACAGCCAACTACGAGCAGTACTTC. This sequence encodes CASRTTANYEQYF.

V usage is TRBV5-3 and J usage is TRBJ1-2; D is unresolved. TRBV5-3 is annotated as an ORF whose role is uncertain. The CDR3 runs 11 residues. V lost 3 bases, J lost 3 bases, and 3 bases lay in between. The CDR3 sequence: CARSCDYGYTF. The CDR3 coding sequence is TGTGCCAGAAGCTGCGACTATGGCTACACCTTC.

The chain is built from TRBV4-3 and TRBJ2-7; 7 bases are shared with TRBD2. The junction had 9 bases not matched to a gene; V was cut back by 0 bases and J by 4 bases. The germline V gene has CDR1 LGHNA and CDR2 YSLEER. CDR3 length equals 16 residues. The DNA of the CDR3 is TGCGCCAGCAGCCAAGATTCGGCTAGCGGAAAGTACGAGCAGTACTTC. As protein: CASSQDSASGKYEQYF.

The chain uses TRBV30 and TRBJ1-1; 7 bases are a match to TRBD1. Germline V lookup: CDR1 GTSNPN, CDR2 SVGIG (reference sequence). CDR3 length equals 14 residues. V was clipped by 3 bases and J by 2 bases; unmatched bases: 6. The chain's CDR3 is CAWRAQGLNTEAFF. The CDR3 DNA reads TGTGCCTGGAGGGCACAGGGGCTCAACACTGAAGCTTTCTTT.

CDR3 residues: CASGLRGGGGYTF. DNA of the CDR3: TGCGCCAGCGGGCTAAGGGGAGGTGGTGGCTACACCTTC. V is TRBV10-2 and J is TRBJ1-2; weak D call: TRBD1 (5 bases). The V end was cut by 8 bases, the J end by 7 bases, with 17 bases between. The CDR3 is 13 amino acids. Germline loops: CDR1 WSHSY, CDR2 SAAADI.